Listed below are T cell receptor beta chains from one sample, sequenced in a study of OX40 agonist ivuxolimab in advanced cancers. Produced via immunoSEQ multiplex PCR; TCRdb's table is partial and in-frame only. This sample has 40,000 to 60,000 clones, with about 86% found just once. The sample was CD4+ or CD8+ T cells sorted from blood, taken in a trial of the OX40 agonist ivuxolimab. Source of these receptors: an adult with an advanced solid tumor such as melanoma, head and neck, liver or kidney cancer. The CDR3 runs from the conserved cysteine through the conserved F or W. The D gene is left open where the match is weak. Not every row has a clone size; where given, it reads once, few, many or a size class.

v_call	j_call	d_call	clone_size	cdr3_nt	cdr3_aa
TRBV30	TRBJ1-2	NA	NA	TGTGCCTGGAGTCTAGGGCCCCATAACTATGGCTACACCTTC	CAWSLGPHNYGYTF
TRBV6-5	TRBJ1-1	NA	NA	TGTGCCAGCAGTTACTCGGGGGCAGACATGAACACTGAAGCTTTCTTT	CASSYSGADMNTEAFF
TRBV7-2	TRBJ1-1	TRBD1	NA	TGTGCCAGCAGCTTTTTAGTCCCGGGACAGGGAGAAGCTTTCTTT	CASSFLVPGQGEAFF
TRBV28	TRBJ2-3	TRBD1	NA	TGTGCCAGCAGTTGGACAGGGAACACGCAGTATTTT	CASSWTGNTQYF
TRBV7-4	TRBJ2-1	NA	NA	TGTGCCAGCAGCTTAGTGGGGTCTTACCCCGAGCAGTTCTTC	CASSLVGSYPEQFF
TRBV5-4	TRBJ2-1	TRBD2	once	TGTGCCACCCCGACAGCGGGGCATGAGCAGTTCTTC	CATPTAGHEQFF
TRBV5-4	TRBJ1-1	TRBD1	NA	TGCGCCAGCAGCCAAGACAGGGCAACTGAAGCTTTCTTT	CASSQDRATEAFF
TRBV6-6	TRBJ2-2	NA	NA	TGTGCCAGCAGTGACGGGGCAGGGTGGACCGGGGAGCTGTTTTTT	CASSDGAGWTGELFF
TRBV6-5	TRBJ2-1	NA	NA	TGTGCCAGCAGTTACGGGGGGGAGCAGTTCTTC	CASSYGGEQFF
TRBV6-5	TRBJ1-2	TRBD1	NA	TGTGCCAGCAGCCCCACCGGGACAGGGTACGGCTACACCTTC	CASSPTGTGYGYTF
TRBV12-5	TRBJ2-6	NA	NA	TGTGCTAGTGGTTTGGTACGTGTCTCTGGGGCCAACGTCCTGACTTTC	CASGLVRVSGANVLTF
TRBV7-8	TRBJ2-5	NA	NA	TGTGCCAGCAGCTACCTAAACCCAGGAGAGACCCAGTACTTC	CASSYLNPGETQYF
TRBV6-6	TRBJ2-2	NA	NA	TGTGCCAGCACCACACGGACCGGGGAGCTGTTTTTT	CASTTRTGELFF
TRBV5-5	TRBJ2-3	NA	once	TGTGCCAGCAGCTCCCGTCCTTCAGGCAGCTTCATTGCAGATACGCAGTATTTT	CASSSRPSGSFIADTQYF
TRBV29-1	TRBJ1-5	NA	NA	TGCAGCGTTGATTTGGGGCCCGCCTTAATAACCAGCAATCAGCCCCAGCATTTT	CSVDLGPALITSNQPQHF
TRBV28	TRBJ2-1	NA	NA	TGTGCCAGCAGTTTTATGGCCACCAACTCCTACAATGAGCAGTTCTTC	CASSFMATNSYNEQFF
TRBV11-3	TRBJ2-2	TRBD1	once	TGTGCCAGCAGCTCTCCGGGACAGGGGAGAGCCGGGGAGCTGTTTTTT	CASSSPGQGRAGELFF
TRBV11-2	TRBJ1-1	NA	NA	TGTGCCAGCAGCTTAGGGGTGGGAGCTTTCTTT	CASSLGVGAFF
TRBV4-3	TRBJ1-5	TRBD1	once	TGCGCCAGCAGCCCAGGGACAGGCCCCTATCAGCCCCAGCATTTT	CASSPGTGPYQPQHF
TRBV19	TRBJ2-5	TRBD1	NA	TGTGCCAGTAGTAAACCGAATATAGACAGGGGAGAGACCCAGTACTTC	CASSKPNIDRGETQYF
TRBV19	TRBJ2-7	NA	NA	TGTGCCAGTAGCCCGGGACGGGGCTACGAGCAGTACTTC	CASSPGRGYEQYF
TRBV7-6	TRBJ2-1	NA	NA	TGTGCCAGCAGTTTTTTGGGGGGTGCTAATGAGCAGTTCTTC	CASSFLGGANEQFF
TRBV28	TRBJ1-1	NA	NA	TGTGCCAGCAGAGAACAGAACACTGAAGCTTTCTTT	CASREQNTEAFF
TRBV29-1	TRBJ2-2	TRBD1	once	TGCAGCGTTGAATTTCGGGACAGGGGGAACACCGGGGAGCTGTTTTTT	CSVEFRDRGNTGELFF
TRBV6-5	TRBJ2-7	NA	once	TGTGCCAGCAGTGCCGGACACGAGCAGTACTTC	CASSAGHEQYF
TRBV7-6	TRBJ1-1	NA	once	TGTGCCAGCAGCTTAGCTCATCTGGGGGCGGCTTTCTTT	CASSLAHLGAAFF
TRBV6-6	TRBJ1-1	NA	NA	TGTGCCAGCAGTTACGGGGGTGAAGCTTTCTTT	CASSYGGEAFF
TRBV5-4	TRBJ1-2	NA	once	TGTGCCAGCAGCCCAGAGTCCGGACAGTTAAACTATGGCTACACCTTC	CASSPESGQLNYGYTF
TRBV4-2	TRBJ1-1	NA	NA	TGTGCCAGCAGCCAAGTTAGGAACACTGAAGCTTTCTTT	CASSQVRNTEAFF
TRBV7-6	TRBJ1-1	TRBD1	NA	TGTGCCAGCAGCTCCTCGCCGGGACAGGGCACTGAAGCTTTCTTT	CASSSSPGQGTEAFF
TRBV10-1	TRBJ2-7	NA	NA	TGCGCCAGCAGTGCGGGTAGTTACGAGCAGTACTTC	CASSAGSYEQYF
TRBV6-5	TRBJ2-3	TRBD2	NA	TGTGCCAGCAGTTACGTGACTAGCGGGGGGGACGATACGCAGTATTTT	CASSYVTSGGDDTQYF
TRBV6-6	TRBJ2-2	NA	NA	TGTGCCAGCAGTTACTGGGCCGGGGAGCTGTTTTTT	CASSYWAGELFF
TRBV5-4	TRBJ2-7	TRBD2	NA	TGTGCCAGCAGCTTGGTGGGCCTCCCTAGCGGATACGAGCAGTACTTC	CASSLVGLPSGYEQYF
TRBV6-5	TRBJ1-4	NA	few	TGTGCCAGCAGTTACTCCCAGCAAGAAAAACTGTTTTTT	CASSYSQQEKLFF
TRBV28	TRBJ1-5	TRBD1	NA	TGTGCCAGCAGTTTCGGGACAGGGGCTCAGCCCCAGCATTTT	CASSFGTGAQPQHF
TRBV27	TRBJ2-3	NA	NA	TGTGCCAGCAGTTACGATAACACAGATACGCAATATTTT	CASSYDNTDTQYF